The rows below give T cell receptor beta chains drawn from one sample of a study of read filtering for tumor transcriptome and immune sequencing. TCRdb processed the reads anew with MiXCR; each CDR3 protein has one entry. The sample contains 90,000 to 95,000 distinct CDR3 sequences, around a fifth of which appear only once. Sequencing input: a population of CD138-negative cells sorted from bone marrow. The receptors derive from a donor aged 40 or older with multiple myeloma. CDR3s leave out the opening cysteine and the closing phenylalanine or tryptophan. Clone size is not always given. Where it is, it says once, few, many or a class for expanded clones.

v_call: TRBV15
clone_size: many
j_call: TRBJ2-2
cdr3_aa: ATSRDPLAGGRGTGELF

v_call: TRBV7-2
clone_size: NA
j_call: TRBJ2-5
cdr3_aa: ASSPRPGRQETQY

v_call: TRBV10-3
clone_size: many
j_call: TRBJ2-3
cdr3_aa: AISQKGTASTDTQY

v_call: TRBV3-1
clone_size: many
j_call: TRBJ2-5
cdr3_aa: ASSQDLVTQY

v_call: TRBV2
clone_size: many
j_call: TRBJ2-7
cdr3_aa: ASSVTGGFYEQY

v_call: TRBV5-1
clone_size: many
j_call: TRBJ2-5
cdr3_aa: ASSSPVESLETQY

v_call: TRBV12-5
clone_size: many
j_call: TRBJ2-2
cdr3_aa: ASGIQRSGPGNTGELF

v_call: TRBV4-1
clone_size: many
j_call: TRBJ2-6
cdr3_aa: ASSHEGQGIAGANVLT

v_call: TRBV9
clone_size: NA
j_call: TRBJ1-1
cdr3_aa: ASSPGRFLLNTEAF

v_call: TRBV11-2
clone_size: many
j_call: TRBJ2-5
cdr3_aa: ASSLSGAGETQY

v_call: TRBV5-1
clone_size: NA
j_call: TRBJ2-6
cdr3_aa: ASSLVDSGANVPT

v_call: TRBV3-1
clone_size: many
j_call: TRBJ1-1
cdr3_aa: ASSSESRNTEAF

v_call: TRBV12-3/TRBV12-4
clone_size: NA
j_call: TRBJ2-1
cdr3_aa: ASSPSVAGVYNEQF

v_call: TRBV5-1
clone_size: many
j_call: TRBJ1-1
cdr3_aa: ASSPTTGSSLTEAF

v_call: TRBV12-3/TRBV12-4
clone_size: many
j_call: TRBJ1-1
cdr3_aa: ASTPGTGLAF

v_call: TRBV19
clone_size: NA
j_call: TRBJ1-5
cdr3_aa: ASTTSWDTRNQPQH

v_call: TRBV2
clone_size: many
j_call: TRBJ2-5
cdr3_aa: ASSSSSGVQETQY

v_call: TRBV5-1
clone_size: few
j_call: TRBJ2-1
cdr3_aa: ASSLVKEQF

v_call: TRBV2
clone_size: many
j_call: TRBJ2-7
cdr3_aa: ASRGGGYEQY

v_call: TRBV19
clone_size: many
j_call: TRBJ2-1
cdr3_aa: ASSIGTGGNEQF

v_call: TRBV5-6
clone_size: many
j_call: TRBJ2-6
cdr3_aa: ASSAGQFSGANVLT

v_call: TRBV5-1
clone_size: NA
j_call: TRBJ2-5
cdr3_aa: ASSLERGELLQETQY